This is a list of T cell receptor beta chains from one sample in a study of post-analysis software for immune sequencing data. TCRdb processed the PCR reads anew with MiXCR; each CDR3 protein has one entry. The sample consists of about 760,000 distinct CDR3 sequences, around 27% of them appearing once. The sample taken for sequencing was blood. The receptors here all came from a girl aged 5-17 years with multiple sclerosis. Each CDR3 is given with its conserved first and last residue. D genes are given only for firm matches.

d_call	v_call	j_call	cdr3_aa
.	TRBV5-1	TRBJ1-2	CASSILPGEYGYTF
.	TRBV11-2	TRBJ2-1	CASSFRGVPDNEQFF
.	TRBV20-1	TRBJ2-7	CSARDPSEYEQYF
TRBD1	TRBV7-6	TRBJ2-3	CASSFTQTGVRTDTQYF
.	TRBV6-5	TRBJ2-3	CASSYSQHTDTQYF
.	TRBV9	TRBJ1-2	CASGVSGTYGHTF
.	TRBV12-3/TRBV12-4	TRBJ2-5	CASSSTPETQYF
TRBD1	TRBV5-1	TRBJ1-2	CASSATGGRNGYTF
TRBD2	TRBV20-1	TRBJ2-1	CSARASGRTYNEQFF
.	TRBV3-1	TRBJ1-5	CASSQDQMQPQHF
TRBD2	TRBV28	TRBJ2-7	CASSFRLAGAYEQYF
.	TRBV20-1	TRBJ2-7	CSARDQTETIYYEQYF
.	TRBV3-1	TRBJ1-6	CASSLLRGGNSPLHF
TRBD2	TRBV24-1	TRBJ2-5	CATSDPGGQETQYF
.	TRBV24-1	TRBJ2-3	CATSDRRDTQYF
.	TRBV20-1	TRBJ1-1	CSAVTNTEAFF
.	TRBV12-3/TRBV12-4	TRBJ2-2	CASSHGHGELFF
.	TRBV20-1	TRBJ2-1	CSARPRVGQGSYNEQFF
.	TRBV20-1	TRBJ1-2	CSARDHRSDYGYTF
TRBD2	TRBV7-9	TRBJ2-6	CASSSGTSGVTSGANVLTF
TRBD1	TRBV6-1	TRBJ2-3	CASSATGTGSLADTQYF
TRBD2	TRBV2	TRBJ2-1	CASRRGLAPGEQFF
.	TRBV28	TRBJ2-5	CARASLGETQYF
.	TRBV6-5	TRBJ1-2	CASSYDQQIRGYTF
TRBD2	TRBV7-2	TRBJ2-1	CASSPLGTSAYNEQFF
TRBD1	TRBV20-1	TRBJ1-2	CSAADRVRYGYTF
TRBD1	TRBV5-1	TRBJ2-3	CASSPQDRGTDTQYF
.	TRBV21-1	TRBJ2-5	CASSKVGTGGKKTQYF
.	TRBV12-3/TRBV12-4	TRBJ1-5	CASSFGGGVGNQPQHF
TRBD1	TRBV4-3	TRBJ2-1	CASSPGTGALNEQFF
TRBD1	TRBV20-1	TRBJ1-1	CSAPSDRGITEAFF
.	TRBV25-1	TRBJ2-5	CASSEFKGEETQYF
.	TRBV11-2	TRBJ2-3	CASSLQVQVPQYF
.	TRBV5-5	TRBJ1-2	CASSWDPPTNYGYTF
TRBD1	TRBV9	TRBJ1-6	CASSAGQVGSPLHF
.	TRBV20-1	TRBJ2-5	CSARRGFGETQYF
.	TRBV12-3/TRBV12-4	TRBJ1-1	CASNVGGDATEAFF
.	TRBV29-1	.	CSVWFSSSYNEQYF
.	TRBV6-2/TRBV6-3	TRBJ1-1	CASLGYTEAFF
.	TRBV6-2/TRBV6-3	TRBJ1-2	CASKGTGENYGYTF
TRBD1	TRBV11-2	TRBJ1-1	CASSRGGDTEAFF